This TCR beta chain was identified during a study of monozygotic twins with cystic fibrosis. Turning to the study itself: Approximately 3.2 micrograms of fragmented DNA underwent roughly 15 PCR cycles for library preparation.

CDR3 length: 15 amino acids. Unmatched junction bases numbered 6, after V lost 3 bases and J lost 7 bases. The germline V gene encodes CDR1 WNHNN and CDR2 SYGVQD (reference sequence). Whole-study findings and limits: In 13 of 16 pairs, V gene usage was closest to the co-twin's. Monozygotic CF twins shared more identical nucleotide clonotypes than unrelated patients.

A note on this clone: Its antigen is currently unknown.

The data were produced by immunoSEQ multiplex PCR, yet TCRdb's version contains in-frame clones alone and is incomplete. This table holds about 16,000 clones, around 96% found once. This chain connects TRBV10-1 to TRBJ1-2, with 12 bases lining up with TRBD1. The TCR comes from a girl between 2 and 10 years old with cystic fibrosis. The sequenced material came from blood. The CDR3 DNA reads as TGCGCCAGCAGTGATCTGGGACAGGGGGCGGGTGGCTACACCTTC. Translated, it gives CASSDLGQGAGGYTF.